These T cell receptor beta chains were read from a single sample in a study of cytomegalovirus exposure and HLA in healthy donors. Clones were sequenced by immunoSEQ multiplex PCR, and TCRdb holds only the in-frame ones, with some missing. The data hold 150,000 to 200,000 clones, with 84% observed a single time. Input material: PBMCs. These receptor sequences come from a young man in good health and CMV-seropositive. CDR3s include the opening cysteine and the closing phenylalanine or tryptophan. D genes are given only for firm matches.

D	V	J	CDR3
TRBD1	TRBV5-1	TRBJ2-5	CASSRGQGETQYF
TRBD2	TRBV6-6	TRBJ2-7	CASSRTSDSSYEQYF
.	TRBV9	TRBJ2-1	CASSVALLSSEQFF
.	TRBV5-6	TRBJ1-1	CASSPEGRLNTEAFF
TRBD2	TRBV5-4	TRBJ2-1	CASSLGGGSSYNEQFF
.	TRBV2	TRBJ2-7	CASSSVEPPYEQYF
.	TRBV19	TRBJ1-1	CASTFQNFMNTEAFF
TRBD2	TRBV11-2	TRBJ2-1	CASSLTSGTYNEQFF
TRBD1	TRBV14	TRBJ1-1	CASSQSGGWAEAFF
.	TRBV9	TRBJ1-2	CASSLLGQKGSYGYTF
.	TRBV10-3	TRBJ2-7	CAISSSGDLAYEQYF
.	TRBV6-6	TRBJ1-2	CASRHGSNYGYTF
.	TRBV4-2	TRBJ2-7	CASSQVAGTPSYEQYF
.	TRBV28	TRBJ1-1	CASSSPQDPGTEAFF
.	TRBV5-6	TRBJ1-2	CASSLWESGYGYTF
TRBD1	TRBV5-1	TRBJ2-5	CASSLGPTGAQETQYF
TRBD1	TRBV5-8	TRBJ1-2	CASSPARDRGLGGYTF
.	TRBV5-4	TRBJ2-7	CASSIAPRERLYEQYF
.	TRBV5-4	TRBJ1-4	CASSPDATNEKLFF
.	TRBV5-6	TRBJ1-1	CASSLGPDMGGTEAFF
TRBD1	TRBV30	TRBJ1-1	CAWSGQGGTEAFF
.	TRBV29-1	TRBJ2-5	CSVEDPLAVAGLQTQYF
.	TRBV7-2	TRBJ1-1	CAVREQPVAWRDTEAFF
.	TRBV7-9	TRBJ1-2	CASLQEGQYYGYTF
.	TRBV28	TRBJ2-5	CASSLEGEGPQETQYF
.	TRBV19	TRBJ2-7	CARSRRLEDEQYF
TRBD1	TRBV7-7	TRBJ1-3	CASSSGQGIGNTIYF
.	TRBV30	TRBJ1-2	CACSRGRQYYGYTF
TRBD1	TRBV2	TRBJ2-5	CASRGTVQETQYF
.	TRBV13	TRBJ1-6	CASSARGRENSPLHF
TRBD1	TRBV7-2	TRBJ2-7	CASSLASGQAIYEQYF
.	TRBV7-9	TRBJ2-7	CASSLAPGSLYEQYF
TRBD2	TRBV7-9	TRBJ2-7	CASSLPGLPREQYF
.	TRBV21-1	TRBJ1-2	CATPEGFNYGYTF
.	TRBV7-3	TRBJ1-2	CASSLNPGDSGLGYTF
.	TRBV9	TRBJ2-3	CASSGGGLSTDTQYF
TRBD1	TRBV6-1	TRBJ1-1	CASSERRTGRGEAFF
.	TRBV28	TRBJ2-7	CASSLFLRVSPHEQYF
.	TRBV30	TRBJ2-7	CAWTTNYEQYF
TRBD1	TRBV18	TRBJ1-2	CASSPDRGRNYGYTF